Following are 4 T cell receptor beta chains from one sample sequenced in a study of cytomegalovirus exposure and HLA in healthy donors. Both 60 Vbeta primers and 13 Jbeta primers went into the PCR. Assay used: immunoSEQ multiplex PCR; TCRdb lists only in-frame clones, some missing. The sample lists roughly 130,000 clones; approximately 76% were seen once. The sample consisted of PBMCs. The receptor set was obtained from a man aged 35-49 years in good health and CMV-seronegative.

Concerning this clone itself: One end of the junction is discordant with germline, which a read error may explain. The chain is built from TRBV5-5 and TRBJ2-4; 7 bases line up with TRBD1. The CDR3 spans 16 residues. The germline V gene encodes CDR1 SGHKS and CDR2 YYEKEE (reference sequence). DNA of the CDR3: TGTGCCAGCAGCTTATACAGGGGAGAAGCCAAAAACAGTCAGTACTTC. This translates into CASSLYRGEAKNSQYF.

This clone has just one count. This rearrangement joins TRBV28 to TRBJ2-5; D not certain. The CDR3 sequence is 12 residues long. In germline, CDR1 is MDHEN, CDR2 SYDVKM. Trimming removed 7 bases at V and 3 bases at J, with 9 bases between. The CDR3 coding sequence is TGTGCCAGCACATCAGAAGAAGAGACCCAGTACTTC. It is translated as CASTSEEETQYF.

The chain couples TRBV7-9 to TRBJ2-5, with 8 bases identical to TRBD2. V trimming: 1 base; J trimming: 5 bases; junction bases outside the gene matches: 3. Germline CDR1 reads SEHNR; CDR2 reads FQNEAQ (reference sequence). The CDR3 is 14 residues long. The CDR3 sequence is CASSLGLAMETQYF. The CDR3 DNA reads TGTGCCAGCAGCTTAGGACTAGCGATGGAGACCCAGTACTTC.

The V and J genes are TRBV2 and TRBJ2-1; D is perhaps TRBD2 (6 bases). The CDR3 runs to 14 residues. V lost 9 bases, J lost 7 bases, and 19 bases lay in between. In germline, CDR1 is SNHLY, CDR2 FYNNEI. Here the CDR3 DNA reads TGTGCCAGTCTTGAGGGACCTAGCGAGAATGAGCAGTTCTTC. Translated: CASLEGPSENEQFF.